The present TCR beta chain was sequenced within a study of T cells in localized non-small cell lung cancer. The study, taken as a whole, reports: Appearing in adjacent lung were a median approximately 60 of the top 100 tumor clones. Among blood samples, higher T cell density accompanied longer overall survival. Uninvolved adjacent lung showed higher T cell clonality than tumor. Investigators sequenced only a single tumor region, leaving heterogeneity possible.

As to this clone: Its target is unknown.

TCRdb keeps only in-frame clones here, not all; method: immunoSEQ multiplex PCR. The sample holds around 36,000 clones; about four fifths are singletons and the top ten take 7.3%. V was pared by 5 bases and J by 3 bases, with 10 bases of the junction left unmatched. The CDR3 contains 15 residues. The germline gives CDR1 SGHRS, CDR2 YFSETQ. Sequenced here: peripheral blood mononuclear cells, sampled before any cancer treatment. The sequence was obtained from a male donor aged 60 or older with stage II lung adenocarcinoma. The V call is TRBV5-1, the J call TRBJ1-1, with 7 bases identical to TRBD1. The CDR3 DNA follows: TGCGCCAGCAGTTATACGGGACAGACGCACACTGAAGCTTTCTTT. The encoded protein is CASSYTGQTHTEAFF.